Sequencing of this TCR beta chain was carried out in a study of cytomegalovirus exposure and HLA in healthy donors. Study outcomes and limitations: Evidence from a later analysis indicated that most CMV-associated TCR beta chains looked HLA-restricted. Some V segments, including TRBV6-2 and TRBV6-3, were excluded as indistinguishable.

PCR involved 60 Vbeta and 13 Jbeta primers. The method was immunoSEQ multiplex PCR; TCRdb's version includes in-frame clones alone and lacks a portion of them. The table lists around 210,000 clones, roughly 84% of them singletons. In the case of this clone: Antigen specificity is unknown.

Trimming stripped 7 bases from V and 6 bases from J, with 15 bases between. Germline values: CDR1 MNHNY, CDR2 SVGAGI (reference sequence). This CDR3 has 13 amino acids. Material for sequencing was PBMCs. The clonotype was recovered from a girl aged 2 to 10 in good health and CMV-seronegative. V and J are TRBV6-6 and TRBJ1-2, with D maybe TRBD1 (6 bases). The CDR3 protein is CASTWVRGDGYTF. CDR3 bases: TGTGCCAGCACCTGGGTCAGGGGCGATGGCTACACCTTC.